This T cell receptor (beta chain) comes out of a study of blood T cell repertoires in COVID-19. For the study at large: Samples representing acute and convalescent COVID-19 were sourced from the United States, Italy and Spain. Nucleic acid was either cDNA or gDNA, and it came from T cells, B-cell-depleted T cells, or PBMCs.

Germline V gene lookup returns CDR1 KGHSH and CDR2 LQKENI. V lost 2 bases and J lost 5; bases outside the gene matches: 5. The CDR3 is 14 amino acids. Under the authors' procedure: From reference gene primer amplification, estimates of nucleated cell counts were derived. Produced via immunoSEQ multiplex PCR; TCRdb's table is partial and in-frame only. V and J calls and clone size are copied from that table; D and trimming were computed from the DNA. In the table there are nearly 60,000 clones, nearly 90% of which are singletons. The chain employs TRBV18 and TRBJ2-5, with TRBD1 matching 7 bases. The sequence was collected from a man in his 60s with active COVID-19. What was sequenced was peripheral blood. The CDR3 sequence: CASSPIGGRETQYF. Written as DNA, the CDR3 is TGTGCCAGCTCACCAATAGGGGGCAGGGAGACCCAGTACTTC. Using reference TRBV18 and TRBJ2-5 for the parts outside the CDR3, the full variable domain is NAGVMQNPRHLVRRRGQEARLRCSPMKGHSHVYWYRQLPEEGLKFMVYLQKENIIDESGMPKERFSAEFPKEGPSILRIQQVVRGDSAAYFCASSPIGGRETQYFGPGTRLLVL.